The 14 T cell receptor beta chains reported below all come from one sample, sequenced in a study of T-cell reconstitution after alpha-beta-depleted transplantation in children. Library preparation (for TCRbeta) was performed with unique molecular identifiers. TCRdb called the PCR reads again in MiXCR, with one record for every CDR3 protein. The table includes about 420,000 distinct CDR3 sequences, roughly 15% detected once. Sequencing was performed on PBMCs, mostly from graft donor cells, taken 360 days after TCRalphabeta/CD19-depleted stem cell transplant. All receptors come from a boy under two years old who had a stem cell transplant for Wiskott-Aldrich syndrome, so the T cells may come from the graft donor.

The table lists this clonotype with a few counts. The rearrangement uses TRBV25-1 and TRBJ2-5, with 11 bases identical to TRBD2. The V and J ends lost 5 bases and 1 base, in that order; junction bases with no gene match: 6. This CDR3 has 16 amino acids. The germline gives CDR1 MGHDK, CDR2 SYGVNS. The CDR3 DNA reads as TGTGCCAGCAGTCGACTAGCGGGACCAGTCCAAGAGACCCAGTACTTC. This encodes CASSRLAGPVQETQYF. The entire variable domain, with the rest obtained from reference TRBV25-1 and TRBJ2-5, is as follows: EADIYQTPRYLVIGTGKKITLECSQTMGHDKMYWYQQDPGMELHLIHYSYGVNSTEKGDLSSESTVSRIRTEHFPLTLESARPSHTSQYLCASSRLAGPVQETQYFGPGTRLLVL.

The rearrangement links TRBV12-3 or TRBV12-4 to TRBJ1-1, with D perhaps matching TRBD1 (5 bases). V shed 5 bases and J shed 2 bases, with 15 bases lying between them. The CDR3 is 15 residues long. This CDR3 is CASSRLGEDNTEAFF. CDR3 nucleotide sequence: TGTGCCAGCAGTCGCCTAGGGGAAGATAACACTGAAGCTTTCTTT.

This clonotype turned up a few times. The chain links TRBV12-3 or TRBV12-4 to TRBJ2-4; D possibly matches TRBD1 or TRBD2 (6 bases each). The CDR3 contains 13 residues. The V end was cut by 1 base, the J end by 9 bases, with 10 bases between. The DNA of the CDR3 is TGTGCCAGCAGTTTAGAGGGGGGAGGCATTCAGTACTTC. Translated, it gives CASSLEGGGIQYF.

The V and J genes are TRBV5-5 and TRBJ1-3; TRBD1 agrees at 8 bases. The CDR3 extends over 13 amino acids. V was clipped by 4 bases and J by 7 bases; unmatched bases: 4. Germline CDR1 reads SGHKS; CDR2 reads YYEKEE (reference sequence). CDR3 residues: CASSRDRFNTIYF. CDR3 DNA: TGTGCCAGCAGCAGGGACAGGTTTAACACCATATATTTT.

This clonotype has just a few counts. The J gene is TRBJ1-1, the V gene TRBV20-1; unclear D gene. In germline, CDR1 is DFQATT, CDR2 SNEGSKA (reference sequence). This CDR3 has 13 residues. Between the trimmed V and J ends, which lost 0 bases and 3 bases, there was a span of 8 bases. CDR3 amino acids: CSAREDWYTEAFF. CDR3 coding DNA: TGCAGTGCTAGAGAGGACTGGTACACTGAAGCTTTCTTT.

This clonotype occurred a few times. This rearrangement joins TRBV6-5 to TRBJ2-7, with TRBD1 as a possible D gene (5 bases). Germline assignment: CDR1 MNHEY and CDR2 SVGAGI. The CDR3 is made up of 16 amino acids. Trimming cost V 0 bases and J 3 bases, with 15 bases left between them. Here the CDR3 DNA reads TGTGCCAGCAGTTACTCCAGAGCAGGGTGGAGCTACGAGCAGTACTTC. Its protein product is CASSYSRAGWSYEQYF.

The CDR3 loop is CASSDLLGSPLHF. In DNA form, the CDR3 reads TGTGCCAGCAGTGACCTATTAGGGTCACCCCTCCACTTT. The chain recombines TRBV2 with TRBJ1-6; D is unresolved. The ends were cut back, 3 bases at V and 10 bases at J, with 10 bases in the middle. Per germline, CDR1 SNHLY and CDR2 FYNNEI. The CDR3 covers 13 residues.

The J gene is TRBJ2-7, the V gene TRBV20-1; maybe TRBD1 (6 bases). Germline V gene sequence: CDR1 DFQATT, CDR2 SNEGSKA (reference sequence). Trimming pared 3 bases from V and 5 bases from J, leaving 11 bases between. This CDR3 spans 12 amino acids. The CDR3 spells CSASRGVDEQYF. Written as DNA, the CDR3 is TGCAGTGCTAGCAGGGGCGTGGACGAGCAGTACTTC.

In its sample, this clonotype was seen a few times. This sequence joins TRBV30 and TRBJ1-2; D uncertain. V lost 2 bases and J lost 0, with 7 bases in between. Germline V gene lookup returns CDR1 GTSNPN and CDR2 SVGIG (reference sequence). The CDR3 covers 13 residues. The CDR3, as DNA: TGTGCCTGGAGTTTCGGGACTAACTATGGCTACACCTTC. Amino acid sequence: CAWSFGTNYGYTF.

This clonotype was picked up a small number of times. The CDR3: CSATLSGTDKNIQYF. DNA of the CDR3: TGCAGTGCTACTCTATCCGGGACAGACAAAAACATTCAGTACTTC. The genes are TRBV20-1 and TRBJ2-4; 7 nucleotides line up with TRBD1. CDR3 length: 15 amino acids. Trimming cost V 4 bases and J 3 bases; bases outside gene matches: 9. Germline-derived CDR1 and CDR2 are DFQATT and SNEGSKA (reference sequence).

This clonotype was picked up a small number of times. The chain has TRBV7-6 and TRBJ2-6, with 7 bases fitting TRBD1. The CDR3 is 18 amino acids. With V trimmed by 11 bases and J by 0 bases, 16 bases remained unmatched. The germline CDR1 and CDR2 sequences are SGHVS and FNYEAQ. CDR3 sequence (DNA): TGTGCCTCTTCTTTTATGGGACAGCTTGTCTCTGGGGCCAACGTCCTGACTTTC. Its protein product is CASSFMGQLVSGANVLTF.

This clonotype was found a few times. The chain uses TRBV24-1 and TRBJ2-2, with a tentative D call TRBD1 (5 bases). Germline V gives CDR1 KGHDR, CDR2 SFDVKD. Deletions cut 4 bases from V and 5 bases from J, with 16 bases between. CDR3 length equals 16 residues. This chain's CDR3 is CATSDRDRRWTGELFF. In DNA form, the CDR3 reads TGTGCCACCAGTGACAGGGATAGGCGGTGGACCGGGGAGCTGTTTTTT.

The genes are TRBV3-1 and TRBJ2-5; possibly TRBD1 for D (5 bases). This CDR3 spans 14 amino acids. Trimming removed 1 base from V and 7 bases from J, with 13 bases in between. CDR1 and CDR2 (germline): LGHDT, YNNKEL (reference sequence). The CDR3 reads CASSQGLGQRTQYF. CDR3 bases: TGTGCCAGCAGCCAAGGGTTGGGGCAGCGGACCCAGTACTTC.

The V call is TRBV5-1, the J call TRBJ2-7, with unresolved D. The CDR3 consists of 13 residues. V was shortened by 3 bases and J by 4 bases, with 11 bases between the two germline ends. Germline CDR1 is SGHRS and CDR2 is YFSETQ. The CDR3 protein is CASSSVTAYEQYF. The CDR3 DNA reads TGCGCCAGCAGCTCAGTTACAGCTTACGAGCAGTACTTC.